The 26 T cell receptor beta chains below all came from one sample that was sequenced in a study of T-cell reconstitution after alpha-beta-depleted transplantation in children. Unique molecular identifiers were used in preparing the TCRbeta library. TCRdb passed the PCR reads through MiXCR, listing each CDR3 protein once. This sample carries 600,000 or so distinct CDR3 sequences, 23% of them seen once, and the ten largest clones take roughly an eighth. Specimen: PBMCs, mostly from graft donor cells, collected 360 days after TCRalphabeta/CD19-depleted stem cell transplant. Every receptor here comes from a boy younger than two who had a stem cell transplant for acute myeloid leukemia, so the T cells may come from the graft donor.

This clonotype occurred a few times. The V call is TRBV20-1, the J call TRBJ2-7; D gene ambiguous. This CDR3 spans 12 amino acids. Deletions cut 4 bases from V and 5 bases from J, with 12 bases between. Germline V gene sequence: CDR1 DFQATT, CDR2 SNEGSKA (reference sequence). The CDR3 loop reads CSATLARDEQYF. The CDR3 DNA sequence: TGCAGTGCTACGCTCGCTCGCGACGAGCAGTACTTC.

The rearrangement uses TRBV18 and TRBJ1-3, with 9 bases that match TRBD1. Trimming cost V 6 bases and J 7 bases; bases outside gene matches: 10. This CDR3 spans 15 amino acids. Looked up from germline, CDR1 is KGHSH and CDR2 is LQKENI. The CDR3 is CASSPSGQGVNTIYF. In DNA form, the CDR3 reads TGTGCCAGCTCCCCCTCGGGACAGGGTGTGAACACCATATATTTT.

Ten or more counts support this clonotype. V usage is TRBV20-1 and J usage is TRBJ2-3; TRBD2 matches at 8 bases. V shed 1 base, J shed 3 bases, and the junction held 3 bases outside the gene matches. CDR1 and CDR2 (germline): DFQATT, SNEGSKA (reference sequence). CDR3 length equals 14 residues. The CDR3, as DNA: TGCAGTGCTAGAGTCCCGGGAGGGACAGATACGCAGTATTTT. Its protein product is CSARVPGGTDTQYF.

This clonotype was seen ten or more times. In DNA, the CDR3 is TGCAGCGTTCTGGAGCTTCCTAGTGAGTGGGCAGATACGCAGTATTTT. Translation: CSVLELPSEWADTQYF. This chain links TRBV29-1 with TRBJ2-3; D gene unclear. V lost 5 bases and J 4 bases, leaving 22 bases between the germline ends. This CDR3 spans 16 amino acids. Germline V gene lookup returns CDR1 SQVTM and CDR2 ANQGSEA.

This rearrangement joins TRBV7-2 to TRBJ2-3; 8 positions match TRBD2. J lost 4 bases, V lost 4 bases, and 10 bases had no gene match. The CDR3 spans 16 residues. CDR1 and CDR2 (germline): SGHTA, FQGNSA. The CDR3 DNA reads TGTGCCAGCAGCTCCCGGGGGCGGGGGGAGGCAGATACGCAGTATTTT. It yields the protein CASSSRGRGEADTQYF.

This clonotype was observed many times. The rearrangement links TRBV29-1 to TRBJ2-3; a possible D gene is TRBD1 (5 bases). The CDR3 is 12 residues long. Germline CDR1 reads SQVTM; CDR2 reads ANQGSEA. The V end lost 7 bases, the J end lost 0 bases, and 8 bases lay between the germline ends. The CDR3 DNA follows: TGCAGCGCCACAGGAAGCACAGATACGCAGTATTTT. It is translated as CSATGSTDTQYF.

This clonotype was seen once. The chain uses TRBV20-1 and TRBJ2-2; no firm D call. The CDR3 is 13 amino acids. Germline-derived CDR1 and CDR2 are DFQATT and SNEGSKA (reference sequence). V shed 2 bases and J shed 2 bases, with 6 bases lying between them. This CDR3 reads CSARPNNTGELFF. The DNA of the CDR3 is TGCAGTGCTAGACCGAACAACACCGGGGAGCTGTTTTTT.

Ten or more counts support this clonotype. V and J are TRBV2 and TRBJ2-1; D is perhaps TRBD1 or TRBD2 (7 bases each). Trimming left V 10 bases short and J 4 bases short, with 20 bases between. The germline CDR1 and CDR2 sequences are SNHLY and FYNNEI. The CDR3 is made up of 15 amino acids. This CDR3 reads CATQGGTDIYNEQFF. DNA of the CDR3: TGTGCCACCCAGGGGGGGACAGACATTTACAATGAGCAGTTCTTC.

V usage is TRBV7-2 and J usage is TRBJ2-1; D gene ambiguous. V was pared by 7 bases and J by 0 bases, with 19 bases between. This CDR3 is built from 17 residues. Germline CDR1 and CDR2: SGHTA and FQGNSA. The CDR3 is CASTPFMGQGSYNEQFF. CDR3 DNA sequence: TGTGCCAGCACCCCCTTTATGGGTCAAGGCTCCTACAATGAGCAGTTCTTC.

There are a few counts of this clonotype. CDR3 DNA sequence: TGCAGCGTTGAGGGACTATACTACAATGAGCAGTTCTTC. Amino acid sequence: CSVEGLYYNEQFF. This chain joins TRBV29-1 and TRBJ2-1; 7 bases agree with TRBD2. This CDR3 spans 13 amino acids. Trimming cost V 3 bases and J 3 bases; bases outside gene matches: 2. The germline gives CDR1 SQVTM, CDR2 ANQGSEA.

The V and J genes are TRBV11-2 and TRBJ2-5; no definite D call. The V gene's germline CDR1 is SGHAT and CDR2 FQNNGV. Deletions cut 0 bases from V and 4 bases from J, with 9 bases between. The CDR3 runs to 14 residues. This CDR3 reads CASSLDNRAETQYF. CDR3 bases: TGTGCCAGCAGCTTAGATAATAGGGCAGAGACCCAGTACTTC.

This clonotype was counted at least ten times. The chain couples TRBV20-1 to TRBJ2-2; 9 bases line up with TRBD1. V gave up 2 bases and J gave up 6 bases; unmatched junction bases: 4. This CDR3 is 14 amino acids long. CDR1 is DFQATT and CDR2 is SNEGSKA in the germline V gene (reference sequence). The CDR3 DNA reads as TGCAGTGCTAGATACAGGGGGCAGGCCGGGGAGCTGTTTTTT. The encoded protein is CSARYRGQAGELFF.

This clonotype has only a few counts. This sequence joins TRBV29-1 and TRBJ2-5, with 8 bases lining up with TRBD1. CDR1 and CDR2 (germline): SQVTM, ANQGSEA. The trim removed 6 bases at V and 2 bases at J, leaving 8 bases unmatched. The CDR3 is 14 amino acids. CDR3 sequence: CSVSPGTGQETQYF. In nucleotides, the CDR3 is TGCAGCGTCTCCCCGGGGACAGGTCAAGAGACCCAGTACTTC. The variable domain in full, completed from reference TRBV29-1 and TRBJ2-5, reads SAVISQKPSRDICQRGTSLTIQCQVDSQVTMMFWYRQQPGQSLTLIATANQGSEATYESGFVIDKFPISRPNLTFSTLTVSNMSPEDSSIYLCSVSPGTGQETQYFGPGTRLLVL.

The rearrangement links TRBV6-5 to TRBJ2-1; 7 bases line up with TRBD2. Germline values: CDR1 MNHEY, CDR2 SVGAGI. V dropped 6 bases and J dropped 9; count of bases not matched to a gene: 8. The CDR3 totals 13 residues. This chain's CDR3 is CASRPQLAVEQFF. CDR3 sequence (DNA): TGTGCCAGCAGACCCCAGCTAGCGGTTGAGCAGTTCTTC.

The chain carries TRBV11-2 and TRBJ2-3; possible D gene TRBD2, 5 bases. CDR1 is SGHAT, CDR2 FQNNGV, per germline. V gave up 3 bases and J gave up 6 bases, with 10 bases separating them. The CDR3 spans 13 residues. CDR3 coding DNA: TGTGCCAGCAGCTTGGAGGTCTTGGATACGCAGTATTTT. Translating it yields CASSLEVLDTQYF.

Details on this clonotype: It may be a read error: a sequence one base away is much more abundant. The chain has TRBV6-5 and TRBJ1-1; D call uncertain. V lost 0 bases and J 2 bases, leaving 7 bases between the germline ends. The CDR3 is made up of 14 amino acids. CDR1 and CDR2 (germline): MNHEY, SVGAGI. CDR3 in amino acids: CASSYSKDNTEAFF. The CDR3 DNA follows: TGTGCCAGCAGTTACTCGAAAGACAACACTGAAGCTTTCTTT.

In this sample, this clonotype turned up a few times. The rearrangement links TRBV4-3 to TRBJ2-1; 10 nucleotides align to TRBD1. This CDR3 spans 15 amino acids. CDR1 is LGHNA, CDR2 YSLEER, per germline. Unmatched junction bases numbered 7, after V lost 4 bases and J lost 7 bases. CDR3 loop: CASSRGDRGRNEQFF. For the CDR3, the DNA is TGCGCCAGCAGCCGAGGGGACAGGGGACGGAATGAGCAGTTCTTC.

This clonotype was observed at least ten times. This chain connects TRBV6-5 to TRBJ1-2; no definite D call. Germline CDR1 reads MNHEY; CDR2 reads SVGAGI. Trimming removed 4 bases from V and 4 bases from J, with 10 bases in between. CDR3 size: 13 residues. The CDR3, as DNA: TGTGCCAGCAGTTGGGTGGGCAGCTATGGCTACACCTTC. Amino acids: CASSWVGSYGYTF.

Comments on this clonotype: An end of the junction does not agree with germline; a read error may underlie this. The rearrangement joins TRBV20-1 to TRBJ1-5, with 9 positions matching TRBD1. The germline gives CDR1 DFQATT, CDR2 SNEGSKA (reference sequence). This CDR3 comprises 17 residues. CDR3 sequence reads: CCARGRWDRVGNQPQHF. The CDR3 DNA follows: TGCTGTGCTAGAGGGAGGTGGGACAGGGTAGGCAATCAGCCCCAGCATTTT.

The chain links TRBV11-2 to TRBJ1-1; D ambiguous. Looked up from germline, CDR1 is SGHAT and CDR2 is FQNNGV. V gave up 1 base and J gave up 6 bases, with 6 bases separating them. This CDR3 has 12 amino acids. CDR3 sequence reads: CASSLAQAEAFF. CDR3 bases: TGTGCCAGCAGCTTAGCCCAGGCTGAAGCTTTCTTT.

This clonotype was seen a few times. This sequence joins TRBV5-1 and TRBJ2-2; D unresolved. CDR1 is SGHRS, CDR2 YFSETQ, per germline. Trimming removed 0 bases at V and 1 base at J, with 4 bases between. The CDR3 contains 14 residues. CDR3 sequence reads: CASSLALNTGELFF. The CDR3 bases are TGCGCCAGCAGCTTGGCCTTGAACACCGGGGAGCTGTTTTTT.

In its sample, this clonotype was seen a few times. CDR3 DNA sequence: TGCAGTGCTGGGGACAGGGGAAACATTCAGTACTTC. Residues: CSAGDRGNIQYF. V and J are TRBV20-1 and TRBJ2-4, with 10 bases that match TRBD1. The CDR3 runs 12 residues. Per germline, CDR1 DFQATT and CDR2 SNEGSKA (reference sequence). After removal of 5 bases from V and 6 bases from J, the junction contained 1 base not matched to a gene.

CDR3 sequence reads: CASSQDAREMDEKLFF. CDR3 nucleotides: TGCGCCAGCAGCCAAGATGCCAGGGAAATGGATGAAAAACTGTTTTTT. The chain couples TRBV4-3 to TRBJ1-4, with D perhaps matching TRBD1 (5 bases). V lost 0 bases to trimming and J lost 6 bases, with 14 bases between them. The CDR3 loop spans 16 amino acids. Germline loops: CDR1 LGHNA, CDR2 YSLEER.

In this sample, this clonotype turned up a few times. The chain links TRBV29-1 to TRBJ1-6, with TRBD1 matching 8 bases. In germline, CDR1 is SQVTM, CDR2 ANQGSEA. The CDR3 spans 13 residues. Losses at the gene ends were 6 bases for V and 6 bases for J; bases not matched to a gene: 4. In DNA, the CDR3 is TGCAGCGTCTTGGACAGGGCTAATTCACCCCTCCACTTT. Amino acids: CSVLDRANSPLHF. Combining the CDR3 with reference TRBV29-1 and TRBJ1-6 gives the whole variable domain SAVISQKPSRDICQRGTSLTIQCQVDSQVTMMFWYRQQPGQSLTLIATANQGSEATYESGFVIDKFPISRPNLTFSTLTVSNMSPEDSSIYLCSVLDRANSPLHFGNGTRLTVT.

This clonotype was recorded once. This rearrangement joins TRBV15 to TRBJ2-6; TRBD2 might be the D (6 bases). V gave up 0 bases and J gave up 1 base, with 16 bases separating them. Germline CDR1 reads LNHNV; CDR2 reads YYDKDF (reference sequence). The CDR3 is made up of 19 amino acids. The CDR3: CATSRDLRRRGSGANVLTF. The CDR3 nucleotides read TGTGCCACCAGCAGAGATCTTCGGAGGAGGGGATCTGGGGCCAACGTCCTGACTTTC.

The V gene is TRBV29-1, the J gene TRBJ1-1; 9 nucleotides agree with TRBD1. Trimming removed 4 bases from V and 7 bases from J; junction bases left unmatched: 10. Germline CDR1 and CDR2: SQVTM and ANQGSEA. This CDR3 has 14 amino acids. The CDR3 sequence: CSVVLQGARDEAFF. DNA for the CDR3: TGCAGCGTTGTATTACAGGGGGCCAGGGATGAAGCTTTCTTT.